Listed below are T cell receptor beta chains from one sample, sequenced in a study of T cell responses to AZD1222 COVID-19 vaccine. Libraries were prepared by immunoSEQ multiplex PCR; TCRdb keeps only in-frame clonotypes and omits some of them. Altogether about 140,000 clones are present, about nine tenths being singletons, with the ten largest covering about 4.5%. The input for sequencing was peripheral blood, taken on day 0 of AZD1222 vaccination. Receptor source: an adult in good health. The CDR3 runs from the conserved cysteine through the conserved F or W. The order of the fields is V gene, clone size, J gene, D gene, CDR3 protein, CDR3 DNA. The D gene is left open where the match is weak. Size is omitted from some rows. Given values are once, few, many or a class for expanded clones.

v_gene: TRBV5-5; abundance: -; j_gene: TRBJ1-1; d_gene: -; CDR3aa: CASSFRADSKNTEAFF; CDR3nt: TGTGCCAGCAGCTTCCGGGCGGACAGTAAGAACACTGAAGCTTTCTTT
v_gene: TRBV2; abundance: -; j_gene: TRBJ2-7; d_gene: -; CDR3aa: CASSELPPEQYF; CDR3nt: TGTGCCAGCAGTGAACTCCCTCCCGAGCAGTACTTC
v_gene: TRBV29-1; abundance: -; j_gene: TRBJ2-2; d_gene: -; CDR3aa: CSAGVGAGTGELFF; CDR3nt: TGCAGCGCTGGGGTGGGCGCGGGGACCGGGGAGCTGTTTTTT
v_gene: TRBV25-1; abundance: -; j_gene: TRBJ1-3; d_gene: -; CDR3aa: CASSLGPGNTIYF; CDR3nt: TGTGCCAGCAGCCTAGGCCCAGGAAACACCATATATTTT
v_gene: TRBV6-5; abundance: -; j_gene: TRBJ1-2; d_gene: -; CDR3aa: CASRRVTNYYGYTF; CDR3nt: TGTGCCAGCAGAAGAGTGACAAATTACTATGGCTACACCTTC
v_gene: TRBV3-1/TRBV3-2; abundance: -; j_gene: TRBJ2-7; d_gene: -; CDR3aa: CASSQDRARGQYF; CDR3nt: TGTGCCAGCAGCCAAGATCGGGCTCGCGGGCAGTACTTC
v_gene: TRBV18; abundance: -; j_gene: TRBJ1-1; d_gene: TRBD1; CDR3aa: CASSPKLRQGYTEAFF; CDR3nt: TGTGCCAGCTCACCTAAACTTAGACAGGGTTACACTGAAGCTTTCTTT
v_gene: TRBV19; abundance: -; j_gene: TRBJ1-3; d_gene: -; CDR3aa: CASTGGGTGNTIYF; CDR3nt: TGTGCCAGTACCGGAGGAGGTACTGGAAACACCATATATTTT
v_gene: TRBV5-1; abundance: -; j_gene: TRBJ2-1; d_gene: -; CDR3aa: CASSTGLPYNEQFF; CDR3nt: TGCGCCAGCAGCACCGGGTTACCCTACAATGAGCAGTTCTTC
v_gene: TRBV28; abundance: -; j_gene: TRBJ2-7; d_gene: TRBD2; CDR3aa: CASRLAGELYEQYF; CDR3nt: TGTGCCAGCAGGTTAGCGGGGGAACTATACGAGCAGTACTTC
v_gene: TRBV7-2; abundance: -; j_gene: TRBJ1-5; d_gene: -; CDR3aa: CASSYGRTGVSQPQHF; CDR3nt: TGTGCCAGCAGCTACGGGAGGACTGGGGTTAGTCAGCCCCAGCATTTT
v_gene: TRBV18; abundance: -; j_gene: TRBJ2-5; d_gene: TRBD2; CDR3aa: CASSPTSGTQYF; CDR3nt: TGTGCCAGCTCACCAACTAGCGGGACCCAGTACTTC
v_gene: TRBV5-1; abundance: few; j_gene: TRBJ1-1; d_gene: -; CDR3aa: CASSLYLGAGRNTEAFF; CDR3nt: TGCGCCAGCAGCTTGTATTTAGGGGCTGGTAGGAACACTGAAGCTTTCTTT
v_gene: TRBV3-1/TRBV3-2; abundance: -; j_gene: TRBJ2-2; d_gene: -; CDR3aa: CASSLNRATGELFF; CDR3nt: TGTGCCAGCAGCCTAAACAGGGCCACCGGGGAGCTGTTTTTT
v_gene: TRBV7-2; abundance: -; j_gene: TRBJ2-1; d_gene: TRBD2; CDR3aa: CASSLGLRGKTYNEQFF; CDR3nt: TGTGCCAGCAGCTTAGGATTGCGGGGGAAAACTTACAATGAGCAGTTCTTC
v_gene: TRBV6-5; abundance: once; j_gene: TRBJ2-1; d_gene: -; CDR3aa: CASSRDNVGNEQFF; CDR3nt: TGTGCCAGCAGTAGGGACAATGTGGGTAATGAGCAGTTCTTC
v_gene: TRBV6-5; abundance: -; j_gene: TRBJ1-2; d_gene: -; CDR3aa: CASSYGPQANYGYTF; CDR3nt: TGTGCCAGCAGTTACGGTCCTCAGGCCAACTATGGCTACACCTTC
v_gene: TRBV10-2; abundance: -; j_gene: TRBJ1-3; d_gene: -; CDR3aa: CASWGGHSGNTIYF; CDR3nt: TGCGCCAGCTGGGGGGGACACTCTGGAAACACCATATATTTT
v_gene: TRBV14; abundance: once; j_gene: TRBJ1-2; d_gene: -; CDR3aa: CASSQGGGLYGYTF; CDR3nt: TGTGCCAGCAGCCAAGGGGGAGGTCTCTATGGCTACACCTTC
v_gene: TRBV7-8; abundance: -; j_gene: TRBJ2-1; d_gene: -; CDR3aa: CASSEYKASSYNEQFF; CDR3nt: TGTGCCAGCAGCGAATACAAGGCTAGCTCCTACAATGAGCAGTTCTTC
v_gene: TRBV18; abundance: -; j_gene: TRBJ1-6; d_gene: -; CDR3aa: CASSPQGGSYNSPLHF; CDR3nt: TGTGCCAGCTCACCACAGGGAGGCTCCTATAATTCACCCCTCCACTTT
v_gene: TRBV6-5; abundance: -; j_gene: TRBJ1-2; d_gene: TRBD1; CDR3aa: CASSYYPMGQYGYTF; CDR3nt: TGTGCCAGCAGTTACTACCCCATGGGACAGTATGGCTACACCTTC
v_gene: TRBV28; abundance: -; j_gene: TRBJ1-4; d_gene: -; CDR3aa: CASSFGGGRAEKLFF; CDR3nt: TGTGCCAGCAGTTTTGGCGGGGGGCGTGCTGAAAAACTGTTTTTT
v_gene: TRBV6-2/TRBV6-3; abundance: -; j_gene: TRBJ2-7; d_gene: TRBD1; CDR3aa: CASSLAGQETYEQYF; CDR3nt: TGTGCCAGCAGTCTCGCGGGACAGGAAACCTACGAGCAGTACTTC
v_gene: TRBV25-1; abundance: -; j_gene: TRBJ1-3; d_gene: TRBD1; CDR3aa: CASSEDRVHSGNTIYF; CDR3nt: TGTGCCAGCAGTGAGGACAGGGTGCACTCTGGAAACACCATATATTTT
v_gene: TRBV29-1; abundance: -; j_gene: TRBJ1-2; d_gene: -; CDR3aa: CSVDPEGAMNYGYTF; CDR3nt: TGCAGCGTTGACCCGGAAGGAGCTATGAACTATGGCTACACCTTC
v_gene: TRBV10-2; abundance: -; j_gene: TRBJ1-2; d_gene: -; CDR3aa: CASSGKGAPTNYGYTF; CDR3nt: TGCGCCAGCAGTGGTAAAGGGGCGCCAACAAACTATGGCTACACCTTC
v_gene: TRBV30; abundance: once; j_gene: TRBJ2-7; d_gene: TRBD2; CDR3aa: CAWSGLTSGDAYEQYF; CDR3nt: TGTGCCTGGAGTGGACTGACTAGCGGGGACGCCTACGAGCAGTACTTC
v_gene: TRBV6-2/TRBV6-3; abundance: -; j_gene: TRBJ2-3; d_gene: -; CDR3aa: CASSYGQYTQYF; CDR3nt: TGTGCCAGCAGTTACGGACAATATACGCAGTATTTT
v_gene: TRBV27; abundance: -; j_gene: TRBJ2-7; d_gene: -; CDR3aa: CASSKALSYEQYF; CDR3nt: TGTGCCAGCAGTAAAGCATTATCCTACGAGCAGTACTTC
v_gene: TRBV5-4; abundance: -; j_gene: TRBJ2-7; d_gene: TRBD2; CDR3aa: CASSEGLAGGASYEQYF; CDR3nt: TGTGCCAGCAGCGAGGGACTAGCGGGGGGGGCCTCCTACGAGCAGTACTTC
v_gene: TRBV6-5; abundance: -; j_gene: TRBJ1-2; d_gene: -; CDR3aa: CASSYGQTTLGYTF; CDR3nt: TGTGCCAGCAGTTACGGGCAGACTACGTTGGGCTACACCTTC
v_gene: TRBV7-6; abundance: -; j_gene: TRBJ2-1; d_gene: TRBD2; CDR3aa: CASSLGTSGGNEQFF; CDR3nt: TGTGCCAGCAGCTTAGGGACTAGCGGGGGAAATGAGCAGTTCTTC
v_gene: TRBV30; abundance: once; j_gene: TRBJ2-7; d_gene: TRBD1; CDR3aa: CAWTAWTGHSYEQYF; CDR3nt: TGTGCCTGGACCGCATGGACAGGGCACTCCTACGAGCAGTACTTC
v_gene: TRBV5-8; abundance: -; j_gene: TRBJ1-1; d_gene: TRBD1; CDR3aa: CASRSGQENTEAFF; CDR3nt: TGTGCCAGCAGGTCAGGACAGGAGAACACTGAAGCTTTCTTT
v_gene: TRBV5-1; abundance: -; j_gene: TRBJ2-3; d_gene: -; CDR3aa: CASSLGRPLGRRSGDTQYF; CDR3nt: TGCGCCAGCAGCTTGGGAAGGCCCCTTGGTCGGAGGTCAGGAGATACGCAGTATTTT
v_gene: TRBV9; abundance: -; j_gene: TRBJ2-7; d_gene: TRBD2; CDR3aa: CASSVGSGSHIGKYEQYF; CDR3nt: TGTGCCAGCAGCGTAGGTAGCGGGAGTCACATAGGAAAATACGAGCAGTACTTC
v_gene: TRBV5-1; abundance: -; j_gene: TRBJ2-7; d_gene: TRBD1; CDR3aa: CASSLAGQGAREQYF; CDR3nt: TGCGCCAGCAGCTTGGCGGGACAGGGGGCTCGCGAGCAGTACTTC
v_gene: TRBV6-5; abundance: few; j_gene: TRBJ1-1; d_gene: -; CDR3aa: CASRPGTRETEAFF; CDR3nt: TGTGCCAGCAGGCCCGGGACACGGGAAACTGAAGCTTTCTTT
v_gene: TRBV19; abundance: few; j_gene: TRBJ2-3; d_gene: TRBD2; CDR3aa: CASSRRGMLAGADTQYF; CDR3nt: TGTGCCAGTAGTCGTCGTGGTATGTTAGCGGGGGCAGATACGCAGTATTTT
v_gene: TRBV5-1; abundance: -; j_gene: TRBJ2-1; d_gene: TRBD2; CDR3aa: CASSPPSGSSYNEQFF; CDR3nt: TGCGCCAGCAGCCCACCTAGCGGGAGCTCCTACAATGAGCAGTTCTTC
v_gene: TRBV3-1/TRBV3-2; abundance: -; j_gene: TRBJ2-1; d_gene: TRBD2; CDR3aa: CASRDVSGTRWYNEQFF; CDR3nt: TGTGCCAGCAGGGACGTGTCCGGGACTAGGTGGTACAATGAGCAGTTCTTC
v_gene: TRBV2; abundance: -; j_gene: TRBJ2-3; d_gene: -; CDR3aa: CASSFSSAADTQYF; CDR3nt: TGTGCCAGCAGTTTTTCTAGCGCGGCAGATACGCAGTATTTT
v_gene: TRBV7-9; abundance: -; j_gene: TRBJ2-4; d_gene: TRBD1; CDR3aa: CASRSDRGGNIQYF; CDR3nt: TGTGCCAGCAGATCAGACAGGGGAGGCAACATTCAGTACTTC